The rows below give T cell receptor beta chains drawn from one sample of a study of OX40 agonist ivuxolimab in advanced cancers. Sequencing was performed with immunoSEQ multiplex PCR; in TCRdb, only in-frame clones are kept and a portion is missing. The sample lists about 69,000 clones, 75% to 90% occurring once. Sequences were derived from CD4+ or CD8+ T cells sorted from blood, sampled in a trial of the OX40 agonist ivuxolimab. These TCRs come from an adult with an advanced solid tumor such as melanoma, head and neck, liver or kidney cancer. Each CDR3 is given with its conserved first and last residue. The D gene is left open where the match is weak.

TRBV28	16	.	TRBJ1-2	CASSLGDTSPNYGYTF
TRBV6-1	12	.	TRBJ2-3	CASRAITDTQYF
TRBV10-3	15	TRBD1	TRBJ2-7	CAISAEWDRTYEQYF
TRBV7-2	15	TRBD1	TRBJ1-2	CASSLAGQGANGYTF
TRBV4-3	17	.	TRBJ1-3	CASSQQGLAAGGNTIYF
TRBV19	16	TRBD1	TRBJ1-1	CASSTTQGAGSTEAFF
TRBV5-5	17	.	TRBJ2-2	CASSRGSGTGNTGELFF
TRBV30	12	.	TRBJ2-7	CAWSLSGYEQYF
TRBV2	16	.	TRBJ2-4	CASSPEGAGAKNIQYF
TRBV19	12	.	TRBJ2-5	CASSATGREQYF
TRBV5-6	16	.	TRBJ2-7	CASSAYGGPGLYEQYF
TRBV7-2	17	.	TRBJ2-5	CASSLHDYDWYQETQYF
TRBV30	15	.	TRBJ2-1	CAWIGRGISYNEQFF
TRBV5-6	15	.	TRBJ1-2	CASSRRGAGALGYTF
TRBV4-2	14	TRBD1	TRBJ1-1	CASSWGQGTTEAFF
TRBV7-3	15	TRBD1	TRBJ2-7	CASSYTGTGRDEQYF
TRBV19	13	.	TRBJ2-3	CASSLGGTDTQYF
TRBV7-2	15	TRBD1	TRBJ2-7	CASSKGQGALREQYF
TRBV6-6	15	.	TRBJ2-1	CASKNPGTLNNEQFF
TRBV28	12	.	.	CASSLNSREQYF
TRBV2	14	.	TRBJ2-5	CASSEALLGETQYF
TRBV5-1	13	.	TRBJ1-1	CASSLGMGTEAFF
TRBV6-1	11	.	TRBJ1-1	CASSTKQEAFF
TRBV6-1	15	.	TRBJ2-1	CASKHRGLSYNEQFF
TRBV6-5	15	TRBD1	TRBJ1-5	CASRTRQGGNQPQHF
TRBV18	13	.	TRBJ2-1	CASSPRQSGEQFF
TRBV7-8	15	.	TRBJ1-5	CASSLSEVGNQPQHF
TRBV10-3	15	.	TRBJ1-5	CAISESGAGSQPQHF
TRBV9	17	TRBD1	TRBJ2-7	CASSVAGTGTGLGEQYF
TRBV28	16	TRBD1	TRBJ2-3	CASSKTGTGVGDTQYF
TRBV27	15	.	TRBJ2-1	CASRPRETLYNEQFF
TRBV6-5	15	.	TRBJ1-1	CASSYSGAGETEAFF
TRBV11-2	15	.	TRBJ2-6	CASRGGTAGANVLTF
TRBV19	14	TRBD1	TRBJ2-4	CASSVYRGRNIQYF
TRBV5-4	17	.	TRBJ1-2	CASNPSGGASGGYGYTF
TRBV6-6	16	TRBD2	TRBJ2-1	CASVAGGEGSYNEQFF
TRBV6-1	14	TRBD1	TRBJ2-3	CASKGAVFTDTQYF
TRBV2	14	TRBD1	TRBJ2-7	CASSRDRGQYEQYF
TRBV7-2	12	.	TRBJ1-6	CASSLDPGPLHF
TRBV10-3	16	.	TRBJ2-1	CAISETGTYSYNEQFF